The source of this TCR beta chain is a study of blood T cell repertoires in COVID-19. Whole-study context: Whether acute or convalescent, the COVID-19 samples came from the United States, Italy and Spain. Sources were T cells, B-cell-depleted T cells, or PBMCs; the material itself was cDNA or gDNA.

How the authors handled the data: Estimation of nucleated cell counts was performed using reference gene primer amplification. Repertoires were generated with immunoSEQ multiplex PCR, while TCRdb's copy carries only in-frame clones and drops some. The DNA gave D and trimming, while V, J and clone size come from that table. The sample lists approximately 100,000 clones, around four fifths seen once, with 15% to 20% in the top ten. The V end lost 3 bases, the J end lost 1 base, and 13 bases lay between the germline ends. In germline, CDR1 is SGHVS, CDR2 FNYEAQ. This CDR3 comprises 16 residues. The TCR sequence derives from a woman aged 55-69 years with acute or convalescent COVID-19. The sequencing sample was made of peripheral blood. The genes are TRBV7-6 and TRBJ2-1, with D possibly TRBD2 on 6 matching bases. The CDR3 sequence is CASSLLSGGSYNEQFF. CDR3 bases: TGTGCCAGCAGCTTGTTAAGCGGAGGGTCCTACAATGAGCAGTTCTTC.